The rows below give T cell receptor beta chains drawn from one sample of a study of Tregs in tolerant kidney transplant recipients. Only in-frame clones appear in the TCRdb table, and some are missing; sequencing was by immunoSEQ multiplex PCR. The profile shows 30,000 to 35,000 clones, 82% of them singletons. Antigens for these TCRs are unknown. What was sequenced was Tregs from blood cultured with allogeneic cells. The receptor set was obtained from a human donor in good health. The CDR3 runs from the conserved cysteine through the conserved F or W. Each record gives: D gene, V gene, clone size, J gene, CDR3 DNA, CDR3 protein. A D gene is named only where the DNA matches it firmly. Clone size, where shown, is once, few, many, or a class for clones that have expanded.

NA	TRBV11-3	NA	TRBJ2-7	TGTGCCAGCAGCTACAGGGTATATGGGTACGAGCAGTACTTC	CASSYRVYGYEQYF
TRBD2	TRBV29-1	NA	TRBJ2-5	TGCAGCGTTGAACGGACTAGCGGGGAGACCCAGTACTTC	CSVERTSGETQYF
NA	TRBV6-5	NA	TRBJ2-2	TGTGCCAGCAGTTACATTCCCGGGGAGCTGTTTTTT	CASSYIPGELFF
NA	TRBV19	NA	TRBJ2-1	TGTGCCAGTAGCTCCCCGGGACTCCCATACCAATCCTACAATGAGCAGTTCTTC	CASSSPGLPYQSYNEQFF
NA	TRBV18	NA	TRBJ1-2	TGTGCCAGCTCACCGGACCCTAACTATGGCTACACCTTC	CASSPDPNYGYTF
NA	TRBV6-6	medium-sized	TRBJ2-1	TGTGCCAGCAGTTACGGGAGGCCGGGGTACAATGAGCAGTTCTTC	CASSYGRPGYNEQFF
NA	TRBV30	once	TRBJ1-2	TGTGCCTGGAGTGTACGGGAGAATGGCTACACCTTC	CAWSVRENGYTF
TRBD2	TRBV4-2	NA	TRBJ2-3	TGTGCCAGCAGCCAAGAGATTCTAGCGGGAGAGACAGATACGCAGTATTTT	CASSQEILAGETDTQYF
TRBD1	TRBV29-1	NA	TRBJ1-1	TGCAGCGTTGAGCACAGGGGGATGAACACTGAAGCTTTCTTT	CSVEHRGMNTEAFF
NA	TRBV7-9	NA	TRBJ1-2	TGTGCCAGCAGCTTAGTGGGCAGCACTAACTATGGCTACACCTTC	CASSLVGSTNYGYTF
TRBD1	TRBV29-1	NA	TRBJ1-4	TGCAGCGCGCGGATGACAGGGGGCGTGGGAACTAATGAAAAACTGTTTTTT	CSARMTGGVGTNEKLFF
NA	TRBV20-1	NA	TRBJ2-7	TGCAGTGCAACTCCCCTATACGAGCAGTACTTC	CSATPLYEQYF
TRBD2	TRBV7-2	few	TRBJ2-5	TGTGCCAGCAGCGGGCAGACTAGCAGCCAAGAGACCCAGTACTTC	CASSGQTSSQETQYF
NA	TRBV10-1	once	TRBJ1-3	TGCGCCGTCAAGACTCTCCTAAGCTCTGGAAACACCATATATTTT	CAVKTLLSSGNTIYF
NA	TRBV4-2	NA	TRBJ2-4	TGTGCCAGCAGCCCCTCCCAGGCAACAGGGAACATTCAGTACTTC	CASSPSQATGNIQYF
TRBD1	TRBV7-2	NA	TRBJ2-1	TGTGCCAGCAGCATAGACAGGGCCACCTACAATGAGCAGTTCTTC	CASSIDRATYNEQFF
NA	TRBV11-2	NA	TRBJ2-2	TGTGCCAGCAGCTTACCGAACGGGGAGCTGTTTTTT	CASSLPNGELFF
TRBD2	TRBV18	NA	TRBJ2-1	TGTGCCAGCTCAGCCCCGTTGGGCGGGAGACCCAATGAGCAGTTCTTC	CASSAPLGGRPNEQFF
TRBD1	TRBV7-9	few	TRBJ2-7	TGTGCCAGCAGCCCCGGACAGGTTTTTGTATCCTACGAGCAGTACTTC	CASSPGQVFVSYEQYF
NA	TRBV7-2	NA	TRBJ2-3	TGTGCCAGCAGCCCGTCCGGGACGGTAGATACGCAGTATTTT	CASSPSGTVDTQYF
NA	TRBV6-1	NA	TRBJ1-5	TGTGCCAGCAGTGATACCTATAAGACCGGGGCGAGGTCCCAGCATTTT	CASSDTYKTGARSQHF
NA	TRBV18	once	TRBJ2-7	TGTGCCAGCTCACCGGGACTGATAAGCTCCTACGAGCAGTACTTC	CASSPGLISSYEQYF
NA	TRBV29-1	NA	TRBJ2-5	TGCAGCGTTGAGGCGGGACAGTTGAAGACCCAGTACTTC	CSVEAGQLKTQYF
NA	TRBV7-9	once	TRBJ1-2	TGTGCCAGCGGGCGGGGCGCCGATGACTATGGCTACACCTTC	CASGRGADDYGYTF
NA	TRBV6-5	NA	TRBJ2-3	TGTGCCAGCAGTTTTCTTACAGGGCGGGCAGATACGCAGTATTTT	CASSFLTGRADTQYF
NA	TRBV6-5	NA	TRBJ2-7	TGTGCCAGCAGTTACCGCCTAGGTGGGACCCTCGAGCAGTACTTC	CASSYRLGGTLEQYF
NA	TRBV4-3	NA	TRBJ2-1	TGCGCCAGCGTTAAAAGTTTGGGAGTCAATGAGCAGTTCTTC	CASVKSLGVNEQFF
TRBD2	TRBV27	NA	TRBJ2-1	TGTGCCAGCAGTGGCACTAGCGGTTACAATGAGCAGTTCTTC	CASSGTSGYNEQFF
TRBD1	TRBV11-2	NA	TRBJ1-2	TGTGCCAGCAGCCCGGGACAGGGTAACTATGGCTACACCTTC	CASSPGQGNYGYTF
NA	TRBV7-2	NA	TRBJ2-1	TGTGCCAGCAGTCTAGAGGGACCCCTGTCTCTTCGCAATGAGCAGTTCTTC	CASSLEGPLSLRNEQFF
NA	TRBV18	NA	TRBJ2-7	TGTGCCAGCTCACCACCTAGCGGCCCCCCCGGGGAGCAGTACTTC	CASSPPSGPPGEQYF
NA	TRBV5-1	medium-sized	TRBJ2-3	TGCGCCAGCAGCTTGGCCAGCGACTCCTCTAGCACAGATACGCAGTATTTT	CASSLASDSSSTDTQYF
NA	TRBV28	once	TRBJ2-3	TGTGCCAGCAGTCGGTGGGATACGCAGTATTTT	CASSRWDTQYF
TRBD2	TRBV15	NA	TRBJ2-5	TGTGCCACCAGCAGAGATTTGCCGACTAGCGGGGGGGAGACCCAGTACTTC	CATSRDLPTSGGETQYF
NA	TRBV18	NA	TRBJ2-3	TGTGCCAGCTCAGCCCCGGGGACAGATACGCAGTATTTT	CASSAPGTDTQYF
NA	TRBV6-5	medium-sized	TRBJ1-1	TGTGCCAGCAGTTACGGTGGGGGCCTGAGCACTGAAGCTTTCTTT	CASSYGGGLSTEAFF
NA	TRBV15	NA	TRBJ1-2	TGTGCCACCAGCAGAGATCCACAGGACTATGGCTACACCTTC	CATSRDPQDYGYTF
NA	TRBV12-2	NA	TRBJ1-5	TGTGCAAGTCGCTTAGCGTTGCATCAGGGTAAATGCCGCGGTCAGCCCCAGCATTTT	CASRLALHQGKCRGQPQHF
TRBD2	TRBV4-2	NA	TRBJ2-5	TGTGCCAGCAGCCAAGATCTTAGGGGAAGACTAGCGGGACCCGCCGGGGGTTCAGAGACCCAGTACTTC	CASSQDLRGRLAGPAGGSETQYF
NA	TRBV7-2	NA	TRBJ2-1	TGTGCCAGCAGCTTAGTTGGACTACGTTCGGATGAGCAGTTCTTC	CASSLVGLRSDEQFF
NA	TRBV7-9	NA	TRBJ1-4	TGTGCCAGCAGCCGGACAGTCAATGAAAAACTGTTTTTT	CASSRTVNEKLFF
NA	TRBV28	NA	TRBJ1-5	TGTGCCAGCAGTGTGGCGGCTGGCAATCAGCCCCAGCATTTT	CASSVAAGNQPQHF
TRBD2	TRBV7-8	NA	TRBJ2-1	TGTGCCAGCAGCCCACGGACTAGCGGAAATGAGCAGTTCTTC	CASSPRTSGNEQFF
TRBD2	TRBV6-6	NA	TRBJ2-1	TGTGCCAGCAGTCCCCTGGGCGGGAGGAGTGAGCAGTTCTTC	CASSPLGGRSEQFF
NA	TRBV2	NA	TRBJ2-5	TGTGCCAGCAAGGGGGCGGGGGGCCAAGAGACCCAGTACTTC	CASKGAGGQETQYF
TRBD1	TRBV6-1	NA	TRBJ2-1	TGTGCCAGCAGCACAGGGGGCTTCTTGAATGAGCAGTTCTTC	CASSTGGFLNEQFF
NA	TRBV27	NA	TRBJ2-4	TGTGCCAGCAGGCCGGGGCAGGGCAAAAACATTCAGTACTTC	CASRPGQGKNIQYF
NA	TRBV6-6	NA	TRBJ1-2	TGTGCCAGCAGTTATCCGCTAGCTAACTATGGCTACACCTTC	CASSYPLANYGYTF
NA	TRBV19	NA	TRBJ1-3	TGTGCCAGTAGTGTATATATAACCGCGAGGACGTCTGGAAACACCATATATTTT	CASSVYITARTSGNTIYF
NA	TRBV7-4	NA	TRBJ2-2	TGTGCCAGCAGCTTAGTGTCCGGCGGCACCGGGGAGCTGTTTTTT	CASSLVSGGTGELFF
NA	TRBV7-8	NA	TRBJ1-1	TGTGCCAGCACCTCGATCCGGGAAAGAGGCACTGAAGCTTTCTTT	CASTSIRERGTEAFF